This TCR beta chain was sequenced for a study of CD4 T cells in relation to SARS-CoV-2 and coronaviruses. Across the study: No peptide or an HIV-1 Nef peptide pool served as negative control.

Trimming removed 1 base at V and 0 bases at J, with 9 bases between. The CDR3 contains 15 residues. Per the germline V gene, CDR1 is LGHDT and CDR2 is YNNKEL (reference sequence). A word on this clone: Its matching antigen is unknown.

Assay used: immunoSEQ multiplex PCR; TCRdb lists only in-frame clones, some missing. The data show about 20,000 clones, 65% to 80% seen once. Before the COVID-19 pandemic, during about 2010-2018, CD4+ T cells were taken from unexposed donors. After roughly 9 days of culture, CD4+ T cells were isolated. This clonotype originated in a human donor in good health. J is TRBJ1-2 and V is TRBV3-1 (or the pseudogene TRBV3-2); D is undetermined. The sample was CD4+ T cells from PBMCs, cultured in vitro. In DNA, the CDR3 is TGTGCCAGCAGCCAAGCCACAGAATCTAACTATGGCTACACCTTC. Protein: CASSQATESNYGYTF.